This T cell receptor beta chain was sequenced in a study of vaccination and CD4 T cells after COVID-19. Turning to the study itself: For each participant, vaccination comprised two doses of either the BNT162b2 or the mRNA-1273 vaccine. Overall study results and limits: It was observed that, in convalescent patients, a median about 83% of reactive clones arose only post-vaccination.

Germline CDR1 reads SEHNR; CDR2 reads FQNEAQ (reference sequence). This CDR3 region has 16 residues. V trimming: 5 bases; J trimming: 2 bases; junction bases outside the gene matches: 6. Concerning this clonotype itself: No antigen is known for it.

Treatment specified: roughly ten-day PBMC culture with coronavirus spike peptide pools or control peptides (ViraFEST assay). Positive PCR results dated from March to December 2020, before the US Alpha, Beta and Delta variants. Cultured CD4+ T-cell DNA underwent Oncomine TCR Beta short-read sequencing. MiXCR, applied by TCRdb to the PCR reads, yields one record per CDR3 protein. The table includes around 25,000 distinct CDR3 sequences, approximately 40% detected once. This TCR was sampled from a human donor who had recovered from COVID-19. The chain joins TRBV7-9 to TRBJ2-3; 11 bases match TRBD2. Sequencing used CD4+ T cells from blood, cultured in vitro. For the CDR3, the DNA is TGTGCCAGCAGCCTTACTAGCGGGAGTACCACAGATACGCAGTATTTT. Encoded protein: CASSLTSGSTTDTQYF.